These 19 T cell receptor beta chains were sequenced from one sample in a study of cytomegalovirus exposure and HLA in healthy donors. Amplification used 60 Vbeta primers and 13 Jbeta primers. Repertoires were generated with immunoSEQ multiplex PCR, while TCRdb's copy carries only in-frame clones and drops some. The data contain around 76,000 clones, around 70% of them singletons. Material for sequencing was PBMCs. All receptors come from a woman between 40 and 55 years old in good health and CMV-seropositive.

V usage is TRBV9 and J usage is TRBJ1-2, with unresolved D. The CDR3 sequence is 14 residues long. Trimming cost V 3 bases and J 5 bases, with 14 bases left between them. The germline V gene has CDR1 SGDLS and CDR2 YYNGEE. The CDR3 is CASSGARGFYGYTF. The CDR3 DNA reads as TGTGCCAGCAGCGGGGCGCGGGGTTTTTATGGCTACACCTTC.

The J gene is TRBJ2-4, the V gene TRBV21-1; the table gives TRBD2 as D, unverified against the DNA. TRBV21-1 is a pseudogene. This CDR3 contains 13 residues. CDR3 in DNA: TGTGCCAGCAGCAAAGGACCCGGGAACATTCAGTACTTC. Its translation is CASSKGPGNIQYF.

V is TRBV27 and J is TRBJ1-4; 9 bases line up with TRBD1. Germline V gene data show CDR1 as MNHEY and CDR2 as SMNVEV (reference sequence). Unmatched junction bases numbered 10, after V lost 0 bases and J lost 8 bases. This CDR3 has 17 residues. The CDR3 bases are TGTGCCAGCAGTTTATCTAGGGCGGGGACAGGGCAGGAAAAACTGTTTTTT. Its protein is CASSLSRAGTGQEKLFF.

Here the CDR3 reads CASRRTSGYEQYF. CDR3 nucleotides: TGTGCCAGCCGGCGGACTAGCGGCTACGAGCAGTACTTC. The J gene is TRBJ2-7, the V gene TRBV11-2; 10 bases agree with TRBD2. CDR1 and CDR2 from the germline V gene are SGHAT and FQNNGV. CDR3 length equals 13 residues. V gave up 8 bases and J gave up 3 bases; unmatched junction bases: 4.

This chain uses TRBV6-1 with TRBJ1-3; D call uncertain. Germline V CDR1 and CDR2: MNHNS, SASEGT. The length of the CDR3 is 13 residues. The V gene lost 10 bases and the J gene lost 7 bases, with 17 bases spanning the gap. The CDR3 region is CATDQTLWNTIYF. DNA for the CDR3: TGTGCCACCGACCAGACACTTTGGAACACCATATATTTT.

The rearrangement links TRBV12-5 to TRBJ1-2, with 7 bases aligning to TRBD1. Losses at the gene ends were 6 bases for V and 7 bases for J; bases not matched to a gene: 11. Germline CDR1 reads LGHNT; CDR2 reads FRNRAP. The CDR3 is 14 residues long. The CDR3 coding sequence is TGTGCTAGTGGCCCGACAGGGATTATTAGTGGCTACACCTTC. Protein: CASGPTGIISGYTF.

The chain links TRBV6-5 to TRBJ1-5; 8 bases match TRBD1. Germline V gene data show CDR1 as MNHEY and CDR2 as SVGAGI. The V and J ends lost 6 bases and 6 bases, in that order; junction bases with no gene match: 10. The CDR3 spans 15 residues. The CDR3: CASSPTHRGSQPQHF. CDR3 DNA sequence: TGTGCCAGCAGCCCTACGCACAGGGGGAGTCAGCCCCAGCATTTT.

The V gene is TRBV4-1, the J gene TRBJ2-7, with 9 bases identical to TRBD2. Per the germline V gene, CDR1 is MGHRA and CDR2 is YSYEKL. CDR3 length: 15 residues. With 1 base clipped from V and 5 bases from J, the junction kept 6 bases outside the gene matches. The CDR3 DNA reads as TGCGCCAGCAGCCAAGGAAATAGCGGGGGAAACGAGCAGTACTTC. Its translation: CASSQGNSGGNEQYF.

The chain recombines TRBV7-3 with TRBJ2-2, with 7 bases lining up with TRBD1. The CDR3 sequence is 16 residues long. CDR1 and CDR2 (germline): SGHTA, FQGTGA. Trimming at V came to 6 bases and at J to 6 bases, leaving 13 bases not matched to a gene. CDR3 sequence (DNA): TGTGCCAGCAGGGATCAGGGGGTCCTTCCGTCCGGGGAGCTGTTTTTT. Protein sequence: CASRDQGVLPSGELFF.

This clone was picked up a small number of times. This chain joins TRBV28 and TRBJ2-3; 9 nucleotides line up with TRBD2. The V segment lost 10 bases and the J segment 2 bases; nucleotides outside the gene matches: 4. Germline CDR1 reads MDHEN; CDR2 reads SYDVKM. CDR3 length: 13 residues. Here the CDR3 reads CANSGGFTDTQYF. The CDR3 DNA is TGTGCCAACAGCGGGGGGTTCACAGATACGCAGTATTTT.

This chain connects TRBV5-1 to TRBJ2-5, with 12 nucleotides matching TRBD2. CDR1 is SGHRS, CDR2 YFSETQ, per germline. Trimming at V came to 6 bases and at J to 2 bases, leaving 8 bases not matched to a gene. The CDR3 runs to 16 residues. This CDR3 reads CASTKGGLAGQETQYF. The CDR3 region has the DNA TGCGCCAGCACCAAGGGCGGACTAGCGGGGCAAGAGACCCAGTACTTC.

The rearrangement links TRBV5-6 to TRBJ2-1; D perhaps matches TRBD2 (6 bases). The CDR3 covers 17 residues. V lost 1 base to trimming and J lost 1 base, with 15 bases between them. Germline V CDR1 and CDR2: SGHDT, YYEEEE. The CDR3 is CASSLLGGRGSYNEQFF. The DNA for the CDR3 is TGTGCCAGCAGCTTGCTCGGGGGTAGAGGGTCCTACAATGAGCAGTTCTTC.

V and J are TRBV5-1 and TRBJ1-1; TRBD1 matches 8 bases. CDR1 is SGHRS, CDR2 YFSETQ, per germline. The CDR3 sequence is 14 residues long. J lost 5 bases, V lost 0 bases, and 3 bases had no gene match. The CDR3 is CASSLGQGATEAFF. DNA of the CDR3: TGCGCCAGCAGCTTGGGGCAGGGGGCAACTGAAGCTTTCTTT.

The rearrangement uses TRBV12-5 and TRBJ2-3; 9 bases fit TRBD1. The CDR3 has 20 residues. CDR1 is LGHNT, CDR2 FRNRAP, per germline. Trimming removed 3 bases from V and 3 bases from J; junction bases left unmatched: 19. CDR3 sequence reads: CASGFALPGQGGFMTDTQYF. In DNA, the CDR3 is TGTGCTAGTGGTTTCGCTCTACCGGGACAGGGTGGATTCATGACAGATACGCAGTATTTT.

This chain links TRBV15 with TRBJ2-7, with TRBD2 as a possible D gene (6 bases). Germline lookup yields CDR1 LNHNV and CDR2 YYDKDF (reference sequence). This CDR3 comprises 16 residues. Trimming cost V 0 bases and J 3 bases, with 15 bases left between them. The CDR3 loop is CATSRDAPRGNYEQYF. Here the CDR3 DNA reads TGTGCCACCAGCAGAGATGCTCCGCGGGGAAACTACGAGCAGTACTTC. Combining the CDR3 with reference TRBV15 and TRBJ2-7 gives the whole variable domain DAMVIQNPRYQVTQFGKPVTLSCSQTLNHNVMYWYQQKSSQAPKLLFHYYDKDFNNEADTPDNFQSRRPNTSFCFLDIRSPGLGDTAMYLCATSRDAPRGNYEQYFGPGTRLTVT.

The chain couples TRBV5-1 to TRBJ2-6; perhaps TRBD1 as D (8 bases). The germline gives CDR1 SGHRS, CDR2 YFSETQ. CDR3 length equals 22 residues. Trimming took off 4 bases at V and 0 bases at J, with 29 bases between the two ends. DNA of the CDR3: TGCGCCAGCAGCCCCCCTAGTGCGATTTCAACAGGGGGGGCCTCTGGGGCCAACGTCCTGACTTTC. The encoded protein is CASSPPSAISTGGASGANVLTF.

This rearrangement joins TRBV19 to TRBJ2-1, with D uncertain. The length of the CDR3 is 11 residues. V lost 8 bases and J 5 bases, leaving 7 bases between the germline ends. Germline V CDR1 and CDR2: LNHDA, SQIVND (reference sequence). The CDR3 DNA reads as TGTGCCAGTCTAACCCACAATGAGCAGTTCTTC. Translation: CASLTHNEQFF.

CDR3 sequence reads: CASSFRYRGPYEQYF. The CDR3 DNA reads TGTGCCAGCAGTTTCAGGTACAGGGGTCCCTACGAGCAGTACTTC. V is TRBV28 and J is TRBJ2-7; 7 bases map to TRBD1. Germline V lookup: CDR1 MDHEN, CDR2 SYDVKM. This CDR3 is 15 amino acids long. Trimming removed 3 bases from V and 2 bases from J; junction bases left unmatched: 7. The full variable domain, rest sourced from reference TRBV28 and TRBJ2-7, is DVKVTQSSRYLVKRTGEKVFLECVQDMDHENMFWYRQDPGLGLRLIYFSYDVKMKEKGDIPEGYSVSREKKERFSLILESASTNQTSMYLCASSFRYRGPYEQYFGPGTRLTVT.

This clone has only a few counts. The chain joins TRBV12-5 to TRBJ2-2, with D maybe TRBD2 (5 bases). Germline CDR1 reads LGHNT; CDR2 reads FRNRAP. The CDR3 runs to 15 residues. The V gene lost 2 bases and the J gene lost 1 base, with 8 bases spanning the gap. CDR3 protein: CASGLHSGNTGELFF. For the CDR3, the DNA is TGTGCTAGTGGTTTGCACAGCGGGAACACCGGGGAGCTGTTTTTT.